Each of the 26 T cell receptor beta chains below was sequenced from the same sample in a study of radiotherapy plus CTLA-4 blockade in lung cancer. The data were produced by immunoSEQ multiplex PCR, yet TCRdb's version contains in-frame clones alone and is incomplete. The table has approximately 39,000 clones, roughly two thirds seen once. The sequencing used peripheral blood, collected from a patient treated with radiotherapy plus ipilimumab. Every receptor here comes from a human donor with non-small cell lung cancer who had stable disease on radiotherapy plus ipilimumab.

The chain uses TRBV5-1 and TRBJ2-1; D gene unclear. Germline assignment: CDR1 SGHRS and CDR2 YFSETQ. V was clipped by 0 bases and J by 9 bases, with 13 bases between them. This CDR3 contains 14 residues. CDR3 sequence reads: CASSLEALSTEQFF. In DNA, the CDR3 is TGCGCCAGCAGCTTGGAAGCTCTGAGTACTGAGCAGTTCTTC.

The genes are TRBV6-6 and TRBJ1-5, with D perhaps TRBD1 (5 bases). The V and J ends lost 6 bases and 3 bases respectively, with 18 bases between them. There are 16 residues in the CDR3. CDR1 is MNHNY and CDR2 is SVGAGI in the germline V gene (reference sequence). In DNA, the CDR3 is TGTGCCAGCAGCAAACTACCGGGACTGAACAATCAGCCCCAGCATTTT. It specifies CASSKLPGLNNQPQHF.

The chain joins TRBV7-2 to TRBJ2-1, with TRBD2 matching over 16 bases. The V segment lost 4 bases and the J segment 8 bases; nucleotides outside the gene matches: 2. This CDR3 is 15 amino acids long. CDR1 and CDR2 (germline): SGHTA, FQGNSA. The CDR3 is CASSWGLAGGYEQFF. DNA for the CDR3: TGTGCCAGCAGCTGGGGACTAGCGGGGGGGTATGAGCAGTTCTTC.

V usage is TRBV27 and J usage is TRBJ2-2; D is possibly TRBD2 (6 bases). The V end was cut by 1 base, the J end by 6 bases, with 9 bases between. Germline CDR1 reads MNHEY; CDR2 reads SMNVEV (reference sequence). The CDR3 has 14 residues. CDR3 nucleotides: TGTGCCAGCAGTTTATGGCAGCGGGCCGGGGAGCTGTTTTTT. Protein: CASSLWQRAGELFF.

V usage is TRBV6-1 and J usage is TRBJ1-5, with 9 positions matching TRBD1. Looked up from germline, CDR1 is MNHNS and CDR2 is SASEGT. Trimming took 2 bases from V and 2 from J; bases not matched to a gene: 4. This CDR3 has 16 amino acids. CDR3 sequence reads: CASSEWDREGNQPQHF. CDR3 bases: TGTGCCAGCAGTGAATGGGACAGGGAGGGCAATCAGCCCCAGCATTTT.

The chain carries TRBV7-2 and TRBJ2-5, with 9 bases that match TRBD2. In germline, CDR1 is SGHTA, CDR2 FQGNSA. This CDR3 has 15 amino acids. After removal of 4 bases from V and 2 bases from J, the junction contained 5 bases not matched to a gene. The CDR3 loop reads CASSWSGLAQETQYF. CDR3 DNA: TGTGCCAGCAGCTGGTCGGGACTAGCACAAGAGACCCAGTACTTC.

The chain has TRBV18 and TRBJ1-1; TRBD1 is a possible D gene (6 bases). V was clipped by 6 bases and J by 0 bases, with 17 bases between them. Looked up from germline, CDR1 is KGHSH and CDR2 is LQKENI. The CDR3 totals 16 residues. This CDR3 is CASSSGTQLVNTEAFF. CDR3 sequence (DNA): TGTGCCAGCTCGTCGGGGACACAGCTCGTGAACACTGAAGCTTTCTTT.

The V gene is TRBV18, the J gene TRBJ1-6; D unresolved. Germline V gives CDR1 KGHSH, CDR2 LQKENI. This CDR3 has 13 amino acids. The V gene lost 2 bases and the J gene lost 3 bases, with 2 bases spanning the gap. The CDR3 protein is CASSPYYNSPLHF. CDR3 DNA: TGTGCCAGCTCACCATACTATAATTCACCCCTCCACTTT.

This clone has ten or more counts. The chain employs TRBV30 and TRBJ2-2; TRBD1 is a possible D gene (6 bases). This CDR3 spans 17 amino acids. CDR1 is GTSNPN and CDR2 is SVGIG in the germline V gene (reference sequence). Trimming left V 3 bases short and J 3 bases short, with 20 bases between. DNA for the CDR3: TGTGCCTGGAGGAGGACAGCCGGGCCCCCGGACACCGGGGAGCTGTTTTTT. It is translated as CAWRRTAGPPDTGELFF.

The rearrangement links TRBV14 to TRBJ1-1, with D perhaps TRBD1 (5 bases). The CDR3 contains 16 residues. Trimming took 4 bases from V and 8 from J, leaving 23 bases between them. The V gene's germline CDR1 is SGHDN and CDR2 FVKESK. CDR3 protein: CASSRGGQGPPREAFF. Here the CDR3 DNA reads TGTGCCAGCAGCCGCGGGGGTCAGGGTCCTCCTCGGGAAGCTTTCTTT. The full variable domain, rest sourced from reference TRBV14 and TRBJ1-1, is EAGVTQFPSHSVIEKGQTVTLRCDPISGHDNLYWYRRVMGKEIKFLLHFVKESKQDESGMPNNRFLAERTGGTYSTLKVQPAELEDSGVYFCASSRGGQGPPREAFFGQGTRLTVV.

CDR3 in DNA: TGTGCCAGCAGGGGGGGTGGGGCCGGAACCTACGAGCAGTACTTC. It is translated as CASRGGGAGTYEQYF. V is TRBV7-8 and J is TRBJ2-7, with a weak D call TRBD2 (6 bases). Between the trimmed V and J ends, which lost 6 bases and 2 bases, there was a span of 17 bases. The CDR3 runs to 15 residues. Per the germline V gene, CDR1 is SGHVS and CDR2 is FQNEAQ.

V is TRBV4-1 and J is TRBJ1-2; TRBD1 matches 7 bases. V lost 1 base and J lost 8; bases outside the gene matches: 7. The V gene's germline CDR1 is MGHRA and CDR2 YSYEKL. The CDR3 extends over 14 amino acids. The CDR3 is CASSQAGTVLGYTF. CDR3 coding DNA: TGCGCCAGCAGCCAAGCCGGGACAGTTTTGGGCTACACCTTC.

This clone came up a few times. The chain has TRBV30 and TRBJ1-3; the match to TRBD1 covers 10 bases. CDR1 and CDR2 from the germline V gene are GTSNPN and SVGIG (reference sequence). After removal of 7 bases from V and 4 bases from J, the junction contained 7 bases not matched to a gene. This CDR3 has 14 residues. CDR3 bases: TGTGCCTCCGACAGGGGGCCGGGGGGAAACACCATATATTTT. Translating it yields CASDRGPGGNTIYF.

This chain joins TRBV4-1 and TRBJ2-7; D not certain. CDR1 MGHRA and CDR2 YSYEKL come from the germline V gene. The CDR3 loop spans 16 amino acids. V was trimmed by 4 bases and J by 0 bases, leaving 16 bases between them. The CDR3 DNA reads TGCGCCAGCAGCCCCCGAGGTGAGATTTTCTCCTACGAGCAGTACTTC. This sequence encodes CASSPRGEIFSYEQYF.

The chain's CDR3 is CASSLGANTEAFF. Here the CDR3 DNA reads TGTGCCAGCAGCTTAGGGGCGAACACTGAAGCTTTCTTT. The chain couples TRBV11-3 to TRBJ1-1; D unresolved. V was cut by 1 base and J by 1 base, with 4 bases left in between. Germline assignment: CDR1 SGHNT and CDR2 YENEEA. CDR3 length equals 13 residues. Filled out from reference TRBV11-3 and TRBJ1-1, the complete variable domain reads EAGVVQSPRYKIIEKKQPVAFWCNPISGHNTLYWYLQNLGQGPELLIRYENEEAVDDSQLPKDRFSAERLKGVDSTLKIQPAELGDSAVYLCASSLGANTEAFFGQGTRLTVV.

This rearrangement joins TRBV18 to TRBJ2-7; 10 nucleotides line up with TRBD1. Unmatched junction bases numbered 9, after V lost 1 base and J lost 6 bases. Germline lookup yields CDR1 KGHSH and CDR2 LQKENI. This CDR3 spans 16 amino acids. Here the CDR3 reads CASSPLLGTGEGEQYF. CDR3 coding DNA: TGTGCCAGCTCACCACTACTCGGGACAGGGGAGGGCGAGCAGTACTTC. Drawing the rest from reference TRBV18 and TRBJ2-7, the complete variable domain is NAGVMQNPRHLVRRRGQEARLRCSPMKGHSHVYWYRQLPEEGLKFMVYLQKENIIDESGMPKERFSAEFPKEGPSILRIQQVVRGDSAAYFCASSPLLGTGEGEQYFGPGTRLTVT.

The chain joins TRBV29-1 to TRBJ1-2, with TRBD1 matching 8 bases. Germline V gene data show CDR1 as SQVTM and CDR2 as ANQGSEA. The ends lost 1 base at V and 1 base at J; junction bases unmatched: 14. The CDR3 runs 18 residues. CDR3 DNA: TGCAGCGTTGAAGTTACGGGCCAGGGGGCCCTCGGTAACTATGGCTACACCTTC. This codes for CSVEVTGQGALGNYGYTF.

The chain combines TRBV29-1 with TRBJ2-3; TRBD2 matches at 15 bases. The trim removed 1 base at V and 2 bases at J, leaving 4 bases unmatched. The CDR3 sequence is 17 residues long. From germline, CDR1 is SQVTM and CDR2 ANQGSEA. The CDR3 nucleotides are TGCAGCGTTGAAGGGACTAGCGGGGGGGGCCCCACAGATACGCAGTATTTT. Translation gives CSVEGTSGGGPTDTQYF.

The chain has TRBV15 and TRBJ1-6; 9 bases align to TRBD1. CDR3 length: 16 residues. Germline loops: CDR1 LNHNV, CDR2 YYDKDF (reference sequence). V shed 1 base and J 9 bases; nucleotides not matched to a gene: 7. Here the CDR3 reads CATSRVRTGAGSPLHF. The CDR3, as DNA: TGTGCCACCAGCAGAGTACGGACAGGGGCGGGTTCACCCCTCCACTTT.

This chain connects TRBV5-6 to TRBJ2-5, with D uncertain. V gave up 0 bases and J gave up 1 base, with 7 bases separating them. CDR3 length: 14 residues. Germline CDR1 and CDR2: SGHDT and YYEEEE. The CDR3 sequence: CASSLVSSQETQYF. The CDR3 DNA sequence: TGTGCCAGCAGCTTGGTTTCCAGCCAAGAGACCCAGTACTTC. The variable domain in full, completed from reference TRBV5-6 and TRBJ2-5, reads DAGVTQSPTHLIKTRGQQVTLRCSPKSGHDTVSWYQQALGQGPQFIFQYYEEEERQRGNFPDRFSGHQFPNYSSELNVNALLLGDSALYLCASSLVSSQETQYFGPGTRLLVL.

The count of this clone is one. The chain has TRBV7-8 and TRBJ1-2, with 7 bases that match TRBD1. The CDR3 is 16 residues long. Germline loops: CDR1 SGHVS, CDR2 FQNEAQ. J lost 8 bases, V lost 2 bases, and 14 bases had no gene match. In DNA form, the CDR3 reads TGTGCCAGCAGCTTACAGGGTAAAGGGGGCTACACAGGCTACACCTTC. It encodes CASSLQGKGGYTGYTF. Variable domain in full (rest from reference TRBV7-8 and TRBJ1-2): GAGVSQSPRYKVAKRGQDVALRCDPISGHVSLFWYQQALGQGPEFLTYFQNEAQLDKSGLPSDRFFAERPEGSVSTLKIQRTQQEDSAVYLCASSLQGKGGYTGYTFGSGTRLTVV.

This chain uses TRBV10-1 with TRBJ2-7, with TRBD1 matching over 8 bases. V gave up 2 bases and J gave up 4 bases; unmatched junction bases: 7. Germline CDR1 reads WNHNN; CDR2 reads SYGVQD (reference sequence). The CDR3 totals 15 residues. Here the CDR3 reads CASSEGDRPDYEQYF. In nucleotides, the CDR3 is TGCGCCAGCAGTGAGGGGGACAGGCCCGATTACGAGCAGTACTTC.

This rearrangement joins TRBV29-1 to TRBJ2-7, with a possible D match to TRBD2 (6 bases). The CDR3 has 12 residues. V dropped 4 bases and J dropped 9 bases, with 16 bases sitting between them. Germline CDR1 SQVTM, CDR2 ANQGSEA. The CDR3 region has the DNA TGCAGCGTTGGTGGTGGGGGGTTTGGGCAGTACTTC. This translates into CSVGGGGFGQYF.

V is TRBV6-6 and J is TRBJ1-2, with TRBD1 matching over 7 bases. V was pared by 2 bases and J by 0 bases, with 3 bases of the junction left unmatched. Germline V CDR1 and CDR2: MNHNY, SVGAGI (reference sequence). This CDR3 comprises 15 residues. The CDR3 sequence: CASSYGDSPNYGYTF. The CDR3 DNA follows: TGTGCCAGCAGTTACGGGGACAGCCCTAACTATGGCTACACCTTC.

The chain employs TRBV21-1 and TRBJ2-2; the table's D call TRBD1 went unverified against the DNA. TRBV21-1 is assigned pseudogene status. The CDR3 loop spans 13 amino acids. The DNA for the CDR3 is TGTGCCAGCAGGGACAGCCCCTCCGGGGAGCTGTTTTTT. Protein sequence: CASRDSPSGELFF.

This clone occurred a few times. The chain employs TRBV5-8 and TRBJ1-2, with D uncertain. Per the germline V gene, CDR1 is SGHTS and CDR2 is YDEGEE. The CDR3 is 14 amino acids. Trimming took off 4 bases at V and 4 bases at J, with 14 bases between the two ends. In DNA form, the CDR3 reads TGTGCCAGCAGCCCCCACCTAGAACGCTATGGCTACACCTTC. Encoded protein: CASSPHLERYGYTF.